One and the same sample provided the 13 T cell receptor beta chains below, sequenced in a study of memory CD4+ T cells and cytomegalovirus serostatus. Single viable CD3+CD4+CD8-CD45RO+ cells were sorted as the memory CD4+ T cells. TCRdb keeps only in-frame clones here, not all; method: immunoSEQ multiplex PCR. The repertoire includes about 50,000 clones, 75% to 85% of them detected once, and around 0.67% sits in the top ten. Sequenced sample: memory CD4+ T cells from blood. The receptor set was obtained from an adult in good health and CMV-seronegative.

Only a few counts were recorded for this clone. V usage is TRBV2 and J usage is TRBJ2-2; no firm D call. This CDR3 has 13 amino acids. Between the trimmed V and J ends, which lost 1 base and 9 bases, there was a span of 9 bases. Germline CDR1 is SNHLY and CDR2 is FYNNEI. CDR3 nucleotides: TGTGCCAGCAGTGAAGTCGGTCGATGGGAGCTGTTTTTT. Its protein is CASSEVGRWELFF.

The chain links TRBV6-1 to TRBJ2-3; 7 bases are shared with TRBD1. CDR1 is MNHNS, CDR2 SASEGT, per germline. J was trimmed by 4 bases and V by 5 bases; bases with no gene match: 9. This CDR3 comprises 15 residues. The CDR3 reads CASSSGTVGPDTQYF. DNA for the CDR3: TGTGCCAGCAGTTCCGGGACAGTCGGCCCAGATACGCAGTATTTT.

This chain joins TRBV19 and TRBJ2-2; possible D gene TRBD2, 5 bases. The germline gives CDR1 LNHDA, CDR2 SQIVND (reference sequence). V shed 4 bases and J shed 3 bases, with 21 bases lying between them. The CDR3 is made up of 18 amino acids. CDR3 loop: CASSTHRSVLAYTGELFF. CDR3 sequence (DNA): TGTGCCAGTAGTACCCACAGATCAGTGTTAGCGTACACCGGGGAGCTGTTTTTT. The entire variable domain, with the rest obtained from reference TRBV19 and TRBJ2-2, is as follows: DGGITQSPKYLFRKEGQNVTLSCEQNLNHDAMYWYRQDPGQGLRLIYYSQIVNDFQKGDIAEGYSVSREKKESFPLTVTSAQKNPTAFYLCASSTHRSVLAYTGELFFGEGSRLTVL.

The chain combines TRBV28 with TRBJ1-1, with D perhaps matching TRBD1 (5 bases). Germline V gives CDR1 MDHEN, CDR2 SYDVKM. The V end was cut by 4 bases, the J end by 4 bases, with 10 bases between. The CDR3 totals 13 residues. The CDR3 nucleotides are TGTGCCAGCAGTTGGGGCACCAGCACTGAAGCTTTCTTT. This sequence encodes CASSWGTSTEAFF.

Worth noting for this clone: Mismatch with germline at one junction end may stem from a read error. This chain links TRBV28 with TRBJ2-1; D is possibly TRBD2 (5 bases). This CDR3 is built from 13 residues. The germline CDR1 and CDR2 sequences are MDHEN and SYDVKM. CDR3 protein: CASSLSSYDEQFF. CDR3 bases: TGTGCCAGCAGTTTATCTAGCTACGATGAGCAGTTCTTC.

The chain links TRBV19 to TRBJ2-1, with 13 bases matching TRBD2. The germline V gene encodes CDR1 LNHDA and CDR2 SQIVND (reference sequence). The CDR3 length is 16 residues. With 2 bases clipped from V and 9 bases from J, the junction kept 7 bases outside the gene matches. The CDR3 loop reads CASSILRTSGSGEQFF. The CDR3 nucleotides are TGTGCCAGTAGTATACTCCGGACTAGCGGGAGCGGTGAGCAGTTCTTC.

This chain connects TRBV6-5 to TRBJ2-5; D gene unclear. The CDR3 spans 12 residues. Germline V gene sequence: CDR1 MNHEY, CDR2 SVGAGI. V lost 5 bases, J lost 5 bases, and 9 bases lay in between. In DNA, the CDR3 is TGTGCCAGCAGTGAATTCGGGGAGACCCAGTACTTC. This codes for CASSEFGETQYF.

The chain recombines TRBV5-1 with TRBJ1-1; D unclear. CDR3 length equals 14 residues. The V end lost 5 bases, the J end lost 0 bases, and 11 bases lay between the germline ends. The V gene's germline CDR1 is SGHRS and CDR2 YFSETQ. CDR3 DNA: TGCGCCAGCAGTCTAGAACGGATGAACACTGAAGCTTTCTTT. Translated, it gives CASSLERMNTEAFF. Combining the CDR3 with reference TRBV5-1 and TRBJ1-1 gives the whole variable domain KAGVTQTPRYLIKTRGQQVTLSCSPISGHRSVSWYQQTPGQGLQFLFEYFSETQRNKGNFPGRFSGRQFSNSRSEMNVSTLELGDSALYLCASSLERMNTEAFFGQGTRLTVV.

This rearrangement joins TRBV28 to TRBJ2-7, with D possibly TRBD2 on 6 matching bases. The CDR3 sequence is 13 residues long. Trimming cost V 6 bases and J 7 bases, with 16 bases left between them. Germline assignment: CDR1 MDHEN and CDR2 SYDVKM. The chain's CDR3 is CASRLTRAGEQYF. DNA for the CDR3: TGTGCCAGCAGACTGACTAGGGCGGGGGAGCAGTACTTC.

Only a few counts were recorded for this clone. The chain couples TRBV19 to TRBJ2-7; no reliable D call. The germline V and J ends were trimmed by 6 bases and 5 bases, with 20 bases remaining between them. Germline-derived CDR1 and CDR2 are LNHDA and SQIVND (reference sequence). The CDR3 length is 15 residues. CDR3 protein: CASRDVSGVAHEQYF. In DNA form, the CDR3 reads TGTGCCAGTAGAGACGTATCAGGAGTCGCCCACGAGCAGTACTTC.

The chain has TRBV2 and TRBJ2-5, with 10 bases aligning to TRBD1. Per the germline V gene, CDR1 is SNHLY and CDR2 is FYNNEI. V was clipped by 8 bases and J by 3 bases; unmatched bases: 9. The CDR3 is made up of 15 amino acids. This chain's CDR3 is CASPRDRGLKETQYF. In DNA form, the CDR3 reads TGTGCCAGCCCCCGGGACAGGGGTTTAAAAGAGACCCAGTACTTC.

The chain combines TRBV2 with TRBJ2-4; D may be TRBD1 (6 bases). The CDR3 spans 15 residues. Germline lookup yields CDR1 SNHLY and CDR2 FYNNEI. Between the trimmed V and J ends, which lost 3 bases and 3 bases, there was a span of 12 bases. The CDR3 here is CASSDTRTDKNIQYF. The CDR3 region has the DNA TGTGCCAGCAGTGATACTAGGACAGACAAAAACATTCAGTACTTC.

This chain links TRBV6-5 with TRBJ1-2, with no clear D. The CDR3 runs 12 residues. CDR1 and CDR2 (germline): MNHEY, SVGAGI. The ends were cut back, 11 bases at V and 2 bases at J, with 12 bases in the middle. CDR3 nucleotide sequence: TGTGCCGCCGAGTCCCGAAACTATGGCTACACCTTC. Its protein is CAAESRNYGYTF.